The clone carrying this T cell receptor (beta chain) was seen more than once but under ten times. The data were taken from a study of blood T cell repertoires in COVID-19. About the research overall: T cells, B-cell-depleted T cells, or PBMCs provided the cDNA or gDNA that served as material.

Original handling: Reference gene primer amplification in the assay estimated nucleated cell counts. TCRdb's table, derived via immunoSEQ multiplex PCR, lists solely in-frame clones and lacks some. For V, J and clone size, that table is used; D and trimming come from the DNA. The sample consists of 150,000 to 200,000 clones, roughly 80% of them appearing once. Seattle enrolled patients during active infection and tracked them longitudinally. The CDR3 consists of 16 residues. The V gene's germline CDR1 is SGHAT and CDR2 FQNNGV. Trimming cost V 6 bases and J 4 bases, with 22 bases left between them. The chain joins TRBV11-2 to TRBJ2-7; D call uncertain. The clonotype comes from a woman in her 70s with COVID-19, enrolled during active disease. The sequenced material came from peripheral blood. CDR3 sequence (DNA): TGTGCCAGCAGATCTCCCCGCAAGTCAGTGCCTTACGAGCAGTACTTC. It codes for CASRSPRKSVPYEQYF.